One and the same sample provided the 7 T cell receptor beta chains below, sequenced in a study of human T cells and chemical hapten exposure. Via MiXCR, TCRdb re-called the RACE reads, giving one row per CDR3 protein. Of more than 70,000 distinct CDR3 sequences listed, roughly 8.5% were seen once; the top ten hold approximately 2.8%. Time point given: healthy volunteer bleed at 2 weeks. Someone pulled total RNA out of unfractionated whole blood. Sequenced sample: whole blood. These receptors came from a female donor in good health. Some clones in this sample may be carry-over from other donors' samples.

Many counts were recorded for this clonotype. The rearrangement links TRBV9 to TRBJ2-1; a weak D match, TRBD1 (6 bases). This CDR3 has 14 residues. Germline CDR1 SGDLS, CDR2 YYNGEE. Trimming pared 1 base from V and 9 bases from J, leaving 14 bases between. The CDR3 bases are TGTGCCAGCAGCGTATCAGGGGATCTAGGTGAGCAGTTCTTC. This encodes CASSVSGDLGEQFF.

This clonotype occurred many times. The DNA of the CDR3 is TGTGCCATACCGGGACTAGACACCGGGGAGCTGTTTTTT. Its translation is CAIPGLDTGELFF. J is TRBJ2-2 and V is TRBV28; TRBD2 matches at 8 bases. J gave up 3 bases and V 10 bases, and 4 bases lay outside the gene matches. CDR3 size: 13 residues. CDR1 MDHEN and CDR2 SYDVKM come from the germline V gene. The full variable domain, in which reference TRBV28 and TRBJ2-2 provide the parts outside the CDR3, is DVKVTQSSRYLVKRTGEKVFLECVQDMDHENMFWYRQDPGLGLRLIYFSYDVKMKEKGDIPEGYSVSREKKERFSLILESASTNQTSMYLCAIPGLDTGELFFGEGSRLTVL.

This chain links TRBV29-1 with TRBJ1-1; D unclear. The CDR3 has 12 residues. The V end was cut by 4 bases, the J end by 0 bases, with 6 bases between. Germline-derived CDR1 and CDR2 are SQVTM and ANQGSEA. CDR3 DNA: TGCAGCGTTGTTGGGATGAACACTGAAGCTTTCTTT. Translating gives CSVVGMNTEAFF. Full variable domain (remainder filled in from reference TRBV29-1 and TRBJ1-1): SAVISQKPSRDICQRGTSLTIQCQVDSQVTMMFWYRQQPGQSLTLIATANQGSEATYESGFVIDKFPISRPNLTFSTLTVSNMSPEDSSIYLCSVVGMNTEAFFGQGTRLTVV.

The V gene is TRBV27, the J gene TRBJ1-2; the D is unclear. The germline gives CDR1 MNHEY, CDR2 SMNVEV (reference sequence). The CDR3 extends over 13 amino acids. V lost 8 bases and J lost 4, with 14 bases in between. The CDR3 protein is CASWGGLSYGYTF. The DNA of the CDR3 is TGTGCCAGCTGGGGAGGGTTGAGCTATGGCTACACCTTC.

The chain links TRBV28 to TRBJ2-4; 9 bases line up with TRBD1. This CDR3 has 17 residues. CDR1 is MDHEN and CDR2 is SYDVKM in the germline V gene. V gave up 5 bases and J gave up 2 bases; unmatched junction bases: 10. CDR3: CASSLYGTGRTKNIQYF. Written as DNA, the CDR3 is TGTGCCAGCAGTCTTTACGGGACAGGGAGAACCAAAAACATTCAGTACTTC.

This clonotype was seen only a few times. This chain links TRBV28 with TRBJ1-5; weak D call: TRBD1 (5 bases). The V end lost 4 bases, the J end lost 2 bases, and 9 bases lay between the germline ends. CDR3 length equals 14 residues. Germline values: CDR1 MDHEN, CDR2 SYDVKM. For the CDR3, the DNA is TGTGCCAGCAGTTCGGCCAGGGGCAATCAGCCCCAGCATTTT. As protein: CASSSARGNQPQHF.

There are many counts of this clonotype. The rearrangement links TRBV29-1 to TRBJ2-7; D is unresolved. Germline V gene data show CDR1 as SQVTM and CDR2 as ANQGSEA. The CDR3 covers 12 residues. Trimming removed 3 bases from V and 1 base from J, with 7 bases in between. DNA for the CDR3: TGCAGCGTTGAGTCCAGGTCCTACGAGCAGTACTTC. Amino acids: CSVESRSYEQYF.